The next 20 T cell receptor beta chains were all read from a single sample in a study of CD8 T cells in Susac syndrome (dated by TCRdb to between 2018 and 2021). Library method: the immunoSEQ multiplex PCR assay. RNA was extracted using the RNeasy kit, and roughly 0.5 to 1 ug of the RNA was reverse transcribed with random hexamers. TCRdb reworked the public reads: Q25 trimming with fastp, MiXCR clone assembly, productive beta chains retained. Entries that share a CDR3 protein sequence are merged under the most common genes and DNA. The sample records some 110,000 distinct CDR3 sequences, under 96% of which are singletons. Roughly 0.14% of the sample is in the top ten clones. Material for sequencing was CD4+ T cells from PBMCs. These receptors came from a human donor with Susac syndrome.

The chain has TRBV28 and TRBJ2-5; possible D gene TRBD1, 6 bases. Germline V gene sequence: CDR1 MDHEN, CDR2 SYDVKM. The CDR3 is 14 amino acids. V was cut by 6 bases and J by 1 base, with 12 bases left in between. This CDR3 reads CASRTTGSQETQYF. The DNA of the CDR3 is TGTGCCAGCAGGACCACAGGGTCCCAAGAGACCCAGTACTTC.

In nucleotides, the CDR3 is TGCAGTGCTAGTCAGTTAGGCACTGAAGCTTTCTTT. Amino acids: CSASQLGTEAFF. This chain joins TRBV20-1 and TRBJ1-1; D gene unclear. CDR1 is DFQATT, CDR2 SNEGSKA, per germline (reference sequence). Between the trimmed V and J ends, which lost 3 bases and 4 bases, there was a span of 9 bases. The CDR3 covers 12 residues.

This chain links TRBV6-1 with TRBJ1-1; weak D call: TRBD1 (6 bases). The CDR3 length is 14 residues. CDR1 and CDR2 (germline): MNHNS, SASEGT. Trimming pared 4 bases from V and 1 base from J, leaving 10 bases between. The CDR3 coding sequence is TGTGCCAGCAGTGGCACAGGGCCGAACACTGAAGCTTTCTTT. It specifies CASSGTGPNTEAFF.

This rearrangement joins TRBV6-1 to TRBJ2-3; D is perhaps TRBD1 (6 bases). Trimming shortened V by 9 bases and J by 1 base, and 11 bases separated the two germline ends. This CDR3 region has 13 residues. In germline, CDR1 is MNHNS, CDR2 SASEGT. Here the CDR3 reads CASLRGGTDTQYF. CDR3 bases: TGTGCCAGTCTCAGGGGCGGCACAGATACGCAGTATTTT.

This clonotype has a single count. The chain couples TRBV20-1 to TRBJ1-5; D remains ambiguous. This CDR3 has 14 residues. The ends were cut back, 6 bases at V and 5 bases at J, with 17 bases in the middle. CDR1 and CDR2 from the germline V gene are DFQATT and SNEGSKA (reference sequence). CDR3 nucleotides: TGCAGTGCGAAATCACCTACGGCGGATCAGCCCCAGCATTTT. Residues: CSAKSPTADQPQHF.

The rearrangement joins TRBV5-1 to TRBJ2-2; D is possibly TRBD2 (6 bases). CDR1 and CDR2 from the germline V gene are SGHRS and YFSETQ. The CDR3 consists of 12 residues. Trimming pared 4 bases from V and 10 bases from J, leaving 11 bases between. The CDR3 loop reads CASSVGLPELFF. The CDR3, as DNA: TGCGCCAGCAGCGTGGGACTCCCGGAGCTGTTTTTT.

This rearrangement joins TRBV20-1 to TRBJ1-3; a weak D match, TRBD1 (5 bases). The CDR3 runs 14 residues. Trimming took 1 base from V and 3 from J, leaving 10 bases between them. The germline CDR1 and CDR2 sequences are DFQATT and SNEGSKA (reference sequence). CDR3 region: CSARGGGYGNTIYF. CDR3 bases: TGCAGTGCTAGAGGCGGGGGTTATGGAAACACCATATATTTT.

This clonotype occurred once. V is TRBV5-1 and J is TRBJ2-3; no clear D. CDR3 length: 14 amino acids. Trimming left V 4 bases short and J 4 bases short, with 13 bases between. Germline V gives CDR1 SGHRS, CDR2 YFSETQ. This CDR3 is CASSTLGSADTQYF. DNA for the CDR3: TGCGCCAGCAGCACGCTCGGGTCGGCAGATACGCAGTATTTT.

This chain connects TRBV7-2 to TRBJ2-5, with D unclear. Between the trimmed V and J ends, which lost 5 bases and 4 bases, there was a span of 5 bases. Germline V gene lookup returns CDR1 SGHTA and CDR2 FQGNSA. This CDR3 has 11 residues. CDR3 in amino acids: CASSPAETQYF. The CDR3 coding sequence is TGTGCCAGCAGCCCCGCAGAGACCCAGTACTTC.

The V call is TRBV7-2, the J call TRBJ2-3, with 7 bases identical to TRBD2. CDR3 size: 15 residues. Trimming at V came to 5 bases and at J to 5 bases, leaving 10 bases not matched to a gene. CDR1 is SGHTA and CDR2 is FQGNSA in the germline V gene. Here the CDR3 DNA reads TGTGCCAGCAGCCCGTGGGAGGGCCTCAGAGATACGCAGTATTTT. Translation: CASSPWEGLRDTQYF.

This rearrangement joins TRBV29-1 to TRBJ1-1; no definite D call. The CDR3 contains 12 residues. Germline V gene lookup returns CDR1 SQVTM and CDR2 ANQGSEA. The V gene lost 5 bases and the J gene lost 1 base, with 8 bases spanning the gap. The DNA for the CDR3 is TGCAGCGTTTCTGGCGGGAACACTGAAGCTTTCTTT. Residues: CSVSGGNTEAFF.

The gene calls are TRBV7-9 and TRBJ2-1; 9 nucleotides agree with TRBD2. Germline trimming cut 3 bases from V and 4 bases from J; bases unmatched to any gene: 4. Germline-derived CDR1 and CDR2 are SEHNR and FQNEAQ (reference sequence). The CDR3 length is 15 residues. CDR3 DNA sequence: TGTGCCAGCAGCTTTTCTAGCGGGGAATACAATGAGCAGTTCTTC. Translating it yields CASSFSSGEYNEQFF.

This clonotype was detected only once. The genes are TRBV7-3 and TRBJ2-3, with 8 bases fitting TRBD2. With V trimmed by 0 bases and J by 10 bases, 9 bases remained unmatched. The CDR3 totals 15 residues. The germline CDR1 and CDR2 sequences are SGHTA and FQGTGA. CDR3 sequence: CASSLTSGRTHPQYF. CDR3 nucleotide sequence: TGTGCCAGCAGCTTAACCAGCGGGAGAACACATCCGCAGTATTTT.

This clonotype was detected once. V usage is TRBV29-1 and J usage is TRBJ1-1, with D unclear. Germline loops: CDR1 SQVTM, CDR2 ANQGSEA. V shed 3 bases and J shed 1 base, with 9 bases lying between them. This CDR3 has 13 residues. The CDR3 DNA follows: TGCAGCGTTGAGAAAGCGGGGAACACTGAAGCTTTCTTT. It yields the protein CSVEKAGNTEAFF.

The CDR3 reads CASSLQRLAGVQFF. The CDR3 DNA reads TGTGCCAGCAGTTTACAGAGACTAGCGGGAGTGCAGTTCTTC. This chain joins TRBV28 and TRBJ2-1, with 12 bases aligning to TRBD2. This CDR3 region has 14 residues. Germline CDR1 MDHEN, CDR2 SYDVKM. V gave up 2 bases and J gave up 12 bases; unmatched junction bases: 5.

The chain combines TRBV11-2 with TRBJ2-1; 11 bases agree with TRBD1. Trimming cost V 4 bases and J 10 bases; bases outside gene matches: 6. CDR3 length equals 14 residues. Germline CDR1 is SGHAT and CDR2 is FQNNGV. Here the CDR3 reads CASSSRDRGEEQFF. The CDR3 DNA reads TGTGCCAGCAGCTCCCGGGACAGGGGGGAGGAGCAGTTCTTC.

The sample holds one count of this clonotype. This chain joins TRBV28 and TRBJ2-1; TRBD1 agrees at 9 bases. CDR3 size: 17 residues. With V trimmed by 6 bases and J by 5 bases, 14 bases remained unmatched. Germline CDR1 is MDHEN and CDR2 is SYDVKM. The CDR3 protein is CASSKPLRTGVNNEQFF. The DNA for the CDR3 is TGTGCCAGCAGCAAACCCCTCAGGACAGGGGTGAACAATGAGCAGTTCTTC.

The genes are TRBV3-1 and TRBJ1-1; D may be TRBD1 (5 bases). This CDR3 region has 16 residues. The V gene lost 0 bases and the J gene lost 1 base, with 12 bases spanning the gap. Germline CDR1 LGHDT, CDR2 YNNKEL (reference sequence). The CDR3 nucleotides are TGTGCCAGCAGCCAAGACCCGGGACCTGGGAACACTGAAGCTTTCTTT. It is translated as CASSQDPGPGNTEAFF.

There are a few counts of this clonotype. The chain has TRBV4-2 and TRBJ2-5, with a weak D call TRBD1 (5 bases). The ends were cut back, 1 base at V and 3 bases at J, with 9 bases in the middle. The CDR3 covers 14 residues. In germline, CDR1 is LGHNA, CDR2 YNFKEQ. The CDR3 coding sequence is TGTGCCAGCAGCCAAGGGGGCGCGGAAGAGACCCAGTACTTC. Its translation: CASSQGGAEETQYF.

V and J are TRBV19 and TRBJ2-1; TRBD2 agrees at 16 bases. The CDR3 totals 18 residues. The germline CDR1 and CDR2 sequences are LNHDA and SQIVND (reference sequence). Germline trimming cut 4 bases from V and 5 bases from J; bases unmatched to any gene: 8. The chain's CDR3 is CASSTGTSGREINNEQFF. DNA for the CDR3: TGTGCCAGTAGTACCGGGACTAGCGGGAGGGAGATAAACAATGAGCAGTTCTTC.